This is a list of T cell receptor beta chains from one sample in a study of memory CD4+ T cells and cytomegalovirus serostatus. Sequenced by immunoSEQ multiplex PCR; TCRdb stores in-frame clones only, minus some. In the table there are about 50,000 clones, 82% of which are singletons. Sequencing input: memory CD4+ T cells from blood. Receptors were obtained from an adult in good health and CMV-seronegative. The CDR3 runs from the conserved cysteine through the conserved F or W. Each record gives: V gene, J gene, CDR3 protein.

v_gene: TRBV7-2; j_gene: TRBJ2-7; CDR3aa: CASSLTGGSYEQYF
v_gene: TRBV19; j_gene: TRBJ2-2; CDR3aa: CASSRSRVGELFF
v_gene: TRBV7-3; j_gene: TRBJ1-4; CDR3aa: CASSLAGGEKLFF
v_gene: TRBV4-1; j_gene: TRBJ2-6; CDR3aa: CASSQDSPQGVSRGANVLTF
v_gene: TRBV11-1; j_gene: TRBJ2-4; CDR3aa: CASSPIGGAKNIQYF
v_gene: TRBV18; j_gene: TRBJ2-5; CDR3aa: CASSPKETQYF
v_gene: TRBV6-1; j_gene: TRBJ2-7; CDR3aa: CASSVASTYEQYF
v_gene: TRBV28; j_gene: TRBJ2-3; CDR3aa: CASSRGMSTDTQYF
v_gene: TRBV4-2; j_gene: TRBJ2-5; CDR3aa: CASSRGQRGEETQYF
v_gene: TRBV4-2; j_gene: TRBJ2-1; CDR3aa: CASSQGAGGRGEQFF
v_gene: TRBV19; j_gene: TRBJ1-5; CDR3aa: CASKVPGDQPQHF
v_gene: TRBV4-3; j_gene: TRBJ1-5; CDR3aa: CASSQVLSVASQPQHF
v_gene: TRBV5-1; j_gene: TRBJ2-3; CDR3aa: CASSMDRGYTDTQYF
v_gene: TRBV21-1; j_gene: TRBJ1-2; CDR3aa: CASSKVPGRCHGYTF
v_gene: TRBV5-1; j_gene: TRBJ1-3; CDR3aa: CASGQGAFVAGNTIYF
v_gene: TRBV4-2; j_gene: TRBJ2-1; CDR3aa: CASSQVRRGDEQFF
v_gene: TRBV2; j_gene: TRBJ2-7; CDR3aa: CASSDEGYEQYF
v_gene: TRBV10-3; j_gene: TRBJ2-2; CDR3aa: CAINPSGPGELFF
v_gene: TRBV6-1; j_gene: TRBJ1-1; CDR3aa: CANRGLRGTEAFF
v_gene: TRBV18; j_gene: TRBJ1-2; CDR3aa: CASSALRDGYTF
v_gene: TRBV19; j_gene: TRBJ2-1; CDR3aa: CASSSIGRISYNEQFF
v_gene: TRBV11-3; j_gene: TRBJ2-3; CDR3aa: CASSLGTLSTDTQYF
v_gene: TRBV2; j_gene: -; CDR3aa: CASSQNYEQYF
v_gene: TRBV5-1; j_gene: TRBJ2-5; CDR3aa: CASSGGQLQETQYF
v_gene: TRBV11-2; j_gene: TRBJ1-1; CDR3aa: CASSLWLAAAFF
v_gene: TRBV7-2; j_gene: TRBJ1-1; CDR3aa: CASSLAPGGAILSTEAFF
v_gene: TRBV11-2; j_gene: TRBJ2-7; CDR3aa: CASNHGTGTYEQYF
v_gene: TRBV19; j_gene: TRBJ2-2; CDR3aa: CASSMWQNTGELFF
v_gene: TRBV4-1; j_gene: TRBJ1-4; CDR3aa: CASSQGTVATNEKLFF
v_gene: TRBV5-6; j_gene: TRBJ1-2; CDR3aa: CASSLNGLYGYTF
v_gene: TRBV5-1; j_gene: TRBJ2-7; CDR3aa: CASSLMTGGSYEQYF
v_gene: TRBV15; j_gene: TRBJ2-5; CDR3aa: CATSNRGETQYF
v_gene: TRBV5-1; j_gene: TRBJ2-5; CDR3aa: CASSSGGVPQETQYF
v_gene: TRBV7-2; j_gene: TRBJ1-1; CDR3aa: CASSLAGQQNTEAFF
v_gene: TRBV7-9; j_gene: TRBJ2-7; CDR3aa: CASSLAGGNHEQYF
v_gene: TRBV18; j_gene: TRBJ1-2; CDR3aa: CASSPPDRGLGYTF
v_gene: TRBV18; j_gene: TRBJ2-3; CDR3aa: CASSPSGASTDTQYF
v_gene: TRBV7-8; j_gene: TRBJ2-3; CDR3aa: CASSPSTTDTQYF
v_gene: TRBV6-1; j_gene: TRBJ2-3; CDR3aa: CASSVTGNLLDTQYF
v_gene: TRBV5-1; j_gene: TRBJ1-2; CDR3aa: CASSLEANYGYTF
v_gene: TRBV6-5; j_gene: TRBJ1-1; CDR3aa: CASSAGTGGITEAFF
v_gene: TRBV2; j_gene: TRBJ1-2; CDR3aa: CASSSIIANYGYTF
v_gene: TRBV6-1; j_gene: TRBJ1-2; CDR3aa: CASSENPHANYGYTF
v_gene: TRBV9; j_gene: TRBJ2-3; CDR3aa: CASSAHGGGGTDTQYF
v_gene: TRBV11-3; j_gene: TRBJ2-7; CDR3aa: CASSFGGLGEQYF
v_gene: TRBV4-1; j_gene: TRBJ2-7; CDR3aa: CASSQDGLAGAPRSYEQYF
v_gene: TRBV15; j_gene: TRBJ2-5; CDR3aa: CATSRDGETQYF
v_gene: TRBV7-8; j_gene: TRBJ1-4; CDR3aa: CASSLAGGEKLFF